The 2 T cell receptor beta chains presented below share a single source sample, sequenced in a study of T cell clusters in autoimmune cytopenias. Multiplex touch-down PCR amplified TRB using TRB-A and TRB-B pools in one tube. TCRdb reprocessed the multiplex PCR reads and stores each CDR3 protein as one record, lacking DNA. The sample totals several thousand distinct CDR3 sequences. Some 38,000 genome equivalents of blood DNA were amplified for TRB. The specimen sequenced was peripheral blood. The origin of the receptors is a human donor with an autoimmune cytopenia or autoimmune hepatitis (not recorded which).

The chain employs TRBV13 and TRBJ2-7; the TCRdb call, TRBD1, lacks DNA for checking. The CDR3 has 16 residues. Germline lookup yields CDR1 PRHDT and CDR2 FYEKMQ (reference sequence). This CDR3 reads CASSLGSGPAAYEQYF.

Considering frequency, this clonotype is medium-sized (0.01 to 0.1%). The gene calls are TRBV6-5 and TRBJ1-5; TCRdb proposes TRBD1, but this gene call is untestable without DNA. Germline V lookup: CDR1 MNHEY, CDR2 SVGAGI. The CDR3 sequence is 15 residues long. The CDR3 sequence: CASSRGAGHAQPQHF.